Detailed here is one T cell receptor (beta chain). Antigen: not known. The sample is drawn from a study of human T cells and chemical hapten exposure. Study in general: Patch tests applied 0.01% DPC to the upper back, read at 6 days.

The ends lost 3 bases at V and 4 bases at J; junction bases unmatched: 2. The germline gives CDR1 LNHDA, CDR2 SQIVND (reference sequence). The CDR3 spans 13 residues. During construction of the library, unique molecular identifiers were attached to individual cDNA molecules for quantitative, reproducible TCR counting. TCRdb recomputed calls from the RACE reads with MiXCR, one row per CDR3 protein. The profile covers approximately 79,000 distinct CDR3 sequences, with 8.5% appearing a single time and just over 2.5% taken by the ten largest. Noted time point: pre-sensitization, week 0. Described treatment: therapeutic diphenylcyclopropenone sensitization with weekly scalp DPC. Notes on the study in general: Counts of TCRs above 1 in 1000 frequency stayed unchanged with DPC sensitization. Donors, who had alopecia, may show an immune response that differs from healthy people's.

The receptor was isolated from a man aged 40-49 years with alopecia areata. Some clones in this sample may be carry-over from other donors' samples. This sequence joins TRBV19 and TRBJ1-1; 7 positions agree with TRBD1. Sequenced here: whole blood, sampled in connection with sensitization to the hapten diphenylcyclopropenone (DPC). CDR3 coding DNA: TGTGCCAGTAGTATCTACAGGGGCACTGAAGCTTTCTTT. Protein: CASSIYRGTEAFF. The whole variable domain, filled in from reference TRBV19 and TRBJ1-1, reads DGGITQSPKYLFRKEGQNVTLSCEQNLNHDAMYWYRQDPGQGLRLIYYSQIVNDFQKGDIAEGYSVSREKKESFPLTVTSAQKNPTAFYLCASSIYRGTEAFFGQGTRLTVV.